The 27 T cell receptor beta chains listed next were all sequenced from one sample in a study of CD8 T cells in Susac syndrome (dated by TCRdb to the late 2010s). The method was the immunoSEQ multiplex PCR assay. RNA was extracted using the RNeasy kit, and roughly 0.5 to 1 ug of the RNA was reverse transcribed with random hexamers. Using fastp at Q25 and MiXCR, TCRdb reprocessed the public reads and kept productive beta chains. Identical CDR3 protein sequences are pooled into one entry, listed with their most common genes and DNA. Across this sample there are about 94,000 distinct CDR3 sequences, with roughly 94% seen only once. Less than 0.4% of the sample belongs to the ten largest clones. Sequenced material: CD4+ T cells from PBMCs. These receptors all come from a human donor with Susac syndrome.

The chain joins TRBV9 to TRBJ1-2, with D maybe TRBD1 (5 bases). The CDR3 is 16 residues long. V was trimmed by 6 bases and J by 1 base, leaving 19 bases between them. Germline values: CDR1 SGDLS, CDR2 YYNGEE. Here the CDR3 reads CASNPSRDGINYGYTF. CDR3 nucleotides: TGTGCCAGCAACCCGTCCCGGGACGGAATTAACTATGGCTACACCTTC.

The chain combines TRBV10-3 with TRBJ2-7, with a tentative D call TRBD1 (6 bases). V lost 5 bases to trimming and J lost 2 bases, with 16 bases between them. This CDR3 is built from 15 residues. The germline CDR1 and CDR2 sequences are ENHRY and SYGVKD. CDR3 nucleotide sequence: TGTGCCATCAGTTCCATACGGACAGAAGCCTACGAGCAGTACTTC. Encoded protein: CAISSIRTEAYEQYF.

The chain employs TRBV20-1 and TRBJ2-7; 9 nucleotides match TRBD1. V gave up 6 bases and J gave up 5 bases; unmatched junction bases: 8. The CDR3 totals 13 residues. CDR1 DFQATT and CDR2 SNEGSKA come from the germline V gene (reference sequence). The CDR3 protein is CSAQGTGPDEQYF. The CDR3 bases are TGCAGTGCACAGGGGACAGGGCCAGACGAGCAGTACTTC.

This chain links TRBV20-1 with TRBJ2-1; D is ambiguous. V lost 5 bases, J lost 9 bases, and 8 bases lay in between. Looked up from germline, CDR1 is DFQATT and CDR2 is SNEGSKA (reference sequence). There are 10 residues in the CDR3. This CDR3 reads CSAPLGEQFF. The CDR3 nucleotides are TGCAGTGCTCCCTTGGGTGAGCAGTTCTTC.

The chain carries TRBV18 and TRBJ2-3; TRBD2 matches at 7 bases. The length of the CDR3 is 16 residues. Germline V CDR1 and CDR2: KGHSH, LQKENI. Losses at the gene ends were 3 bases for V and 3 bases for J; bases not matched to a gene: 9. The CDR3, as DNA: TGTGCCAGCTCACCCGGGGGGATAGCCGGAACAGATACGCAGTATTTT. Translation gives CASSPGGIAGTDTQYF.

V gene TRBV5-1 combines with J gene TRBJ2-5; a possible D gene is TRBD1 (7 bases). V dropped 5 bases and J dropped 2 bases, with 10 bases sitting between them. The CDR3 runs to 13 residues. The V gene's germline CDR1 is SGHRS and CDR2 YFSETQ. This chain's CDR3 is CASRAGQQETQYF. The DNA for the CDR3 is TGCGCCAGCAGGGCGGGACAGCAAGAGACCCAGTACTTC.

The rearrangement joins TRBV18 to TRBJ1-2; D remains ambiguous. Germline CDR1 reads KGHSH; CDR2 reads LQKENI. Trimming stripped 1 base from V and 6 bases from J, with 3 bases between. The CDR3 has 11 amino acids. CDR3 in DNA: TGTGCCAGCTCACCACAGGATGGCTACACCTTC. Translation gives CASSPQDGYTF.

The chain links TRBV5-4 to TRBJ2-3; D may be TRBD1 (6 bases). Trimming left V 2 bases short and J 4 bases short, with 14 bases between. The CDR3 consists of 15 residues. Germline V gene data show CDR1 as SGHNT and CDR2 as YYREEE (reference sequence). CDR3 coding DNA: TGTGCCAGCAGCTTTGACAGGCCTCGGGCAGATACGCAGTATTTT. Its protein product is CASSFDRPRADTQYF.

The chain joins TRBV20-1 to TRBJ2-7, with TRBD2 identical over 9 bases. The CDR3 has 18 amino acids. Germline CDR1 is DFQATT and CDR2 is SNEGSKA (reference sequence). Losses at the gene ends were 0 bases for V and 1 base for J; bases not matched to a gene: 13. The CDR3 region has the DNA TGCAGTGCTAGAGATGAAGGAGGCGGGGGGGCCCTATCCTACGAGCAGTACTTC. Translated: CSARDEGGGGALSYEQYF.

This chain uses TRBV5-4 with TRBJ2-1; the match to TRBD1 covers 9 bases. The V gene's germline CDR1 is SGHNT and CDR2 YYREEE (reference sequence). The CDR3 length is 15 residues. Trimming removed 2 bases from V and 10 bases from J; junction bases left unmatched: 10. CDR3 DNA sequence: TGTGCCAGCAGCTTCCGCGCCTTCACAGGGGGCGAGCAGTTCTTC. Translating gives CASSFRAFTGGEQFF. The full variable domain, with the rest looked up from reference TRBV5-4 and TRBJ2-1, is ETGVTQSPTHLIKTRGQQVTLRCSSQSGHNTVSWYQQALGQGPQFIFQYYREEENGRGNFPPRFSGLQFPNYSSELNVNALELDDSALYLCASSFRAFTGGEQFFGPGTRLTVL.

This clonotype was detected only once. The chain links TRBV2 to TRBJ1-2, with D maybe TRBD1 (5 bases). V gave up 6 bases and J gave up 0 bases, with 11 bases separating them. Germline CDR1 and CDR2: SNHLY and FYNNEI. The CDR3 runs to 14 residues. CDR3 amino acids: CASRYRQSNYGYTF. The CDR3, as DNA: TGTGCCAGCAGGTACAGACAGTCTAACTATGGCTACACCTTC.

CDR3 loop: CASSPRGGVLTGELFF. Here the CDR3 DNA reads TGTGCCAGCAGCCCGCGGGGGGGTGTGCTGACCGGGGAGCTGTTTTTT. This chain joins TRBV7-3 and TRBJ2-2; TRBD2 matches at 9 bases. J lost 5 bases, V lost 5 bases, and 9 bases had no gene match. CDR3 size: 16 residues. CDR1 is SGHTA and CDR2 is FQGTGA in the germline V gene.

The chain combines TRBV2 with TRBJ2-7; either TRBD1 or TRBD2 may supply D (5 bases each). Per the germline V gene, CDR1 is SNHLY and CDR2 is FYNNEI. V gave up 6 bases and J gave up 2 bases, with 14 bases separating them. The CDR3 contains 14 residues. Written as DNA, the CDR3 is TGTGCCAGCAGGGGTTGGGGGACGACCTACGAGCAGTACTTC. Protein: CASRGWGTTYEQYF.

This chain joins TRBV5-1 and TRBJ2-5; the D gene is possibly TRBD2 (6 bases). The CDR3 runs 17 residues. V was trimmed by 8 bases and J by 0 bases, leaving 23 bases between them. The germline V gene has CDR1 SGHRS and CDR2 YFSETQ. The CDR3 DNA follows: TGCGCCAGTCGAACAAGTGGGACTCGAACAAACCAAGAGACCCAGTACTTC. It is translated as CASRTSGTRTNQETQYF.

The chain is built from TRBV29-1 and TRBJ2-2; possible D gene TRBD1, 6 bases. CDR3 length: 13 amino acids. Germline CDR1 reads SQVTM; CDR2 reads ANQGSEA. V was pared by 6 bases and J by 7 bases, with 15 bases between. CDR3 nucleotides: TGCAGCGTGTCTGCAGCAGGGGTCGGGGAGCTGTTTTTT. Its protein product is CSVSAAGVGELFF.

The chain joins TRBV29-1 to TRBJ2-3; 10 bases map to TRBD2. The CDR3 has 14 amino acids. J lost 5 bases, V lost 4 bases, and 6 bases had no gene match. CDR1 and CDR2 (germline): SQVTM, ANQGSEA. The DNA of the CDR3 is TGCAGCGTTGGGGCTAGCGGGGGAAGAGATACGCAGTATTTT. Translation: CSVGASGGRDTQYF.

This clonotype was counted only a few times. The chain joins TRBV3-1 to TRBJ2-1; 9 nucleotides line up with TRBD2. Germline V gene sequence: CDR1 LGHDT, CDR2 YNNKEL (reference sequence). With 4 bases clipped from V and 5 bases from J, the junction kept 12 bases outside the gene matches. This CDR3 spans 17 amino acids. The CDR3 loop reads CASSPESGQRGDNEQFF. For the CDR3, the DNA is TGTGCCAGCAGCCCAGAGTCAGGGCAGCGGGGGGACAATGAGCAGTTCTTC.

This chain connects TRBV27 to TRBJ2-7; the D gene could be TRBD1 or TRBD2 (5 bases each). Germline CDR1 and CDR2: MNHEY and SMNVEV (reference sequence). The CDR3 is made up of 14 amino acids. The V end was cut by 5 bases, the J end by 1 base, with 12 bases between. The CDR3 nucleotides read TGTGCCAGCAGTCCCCGGGACGGATCCTACGAGCAGTACTTC. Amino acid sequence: CASSPRDGSYEQYF.

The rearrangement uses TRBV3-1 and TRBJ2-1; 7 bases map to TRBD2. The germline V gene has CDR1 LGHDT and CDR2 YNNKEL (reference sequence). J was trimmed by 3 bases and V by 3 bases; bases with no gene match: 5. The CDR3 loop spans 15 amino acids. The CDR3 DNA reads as TGTGCCAGCAGCCAGTGGGGGGGACTCTACAATGAGCAGTTCTTC. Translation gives CASSQWGGLYNEQFF.

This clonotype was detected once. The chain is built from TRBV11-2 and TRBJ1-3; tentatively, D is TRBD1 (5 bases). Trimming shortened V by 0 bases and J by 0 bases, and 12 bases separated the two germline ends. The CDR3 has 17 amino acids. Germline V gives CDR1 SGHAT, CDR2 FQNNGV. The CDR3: CASSLEGTPLSGNTIYF. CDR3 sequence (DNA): TGTGCCAGCAGCTTAGAAGGGACGCCGCTCTCTGGAAACACCATATATTTT.

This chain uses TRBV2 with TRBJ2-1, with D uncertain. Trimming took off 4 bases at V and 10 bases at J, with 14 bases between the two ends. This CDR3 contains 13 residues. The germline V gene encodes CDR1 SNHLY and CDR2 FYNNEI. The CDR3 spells CASSGAWVEEQFF. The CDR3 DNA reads TGTGCCAGCAGTGGAGCTTGGGTGGAGGAGCAGTTCTTC.

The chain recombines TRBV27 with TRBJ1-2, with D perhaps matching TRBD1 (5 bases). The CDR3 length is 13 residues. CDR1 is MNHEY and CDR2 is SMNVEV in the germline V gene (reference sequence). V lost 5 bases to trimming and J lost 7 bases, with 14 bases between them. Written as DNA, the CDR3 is TGTGCCAGCAGTCGGCCATCAGGGCTTGGCTACACCTTC. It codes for CASSRPSGLGYTF.

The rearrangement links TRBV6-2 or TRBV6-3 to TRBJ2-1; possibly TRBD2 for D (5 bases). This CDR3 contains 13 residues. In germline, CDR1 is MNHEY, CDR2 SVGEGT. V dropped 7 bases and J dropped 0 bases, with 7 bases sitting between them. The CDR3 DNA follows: TGTGCCAGCATTGGGAGCTCCTACAATGAGCAGTTCTTC. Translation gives CASIGSSYNEQFF.

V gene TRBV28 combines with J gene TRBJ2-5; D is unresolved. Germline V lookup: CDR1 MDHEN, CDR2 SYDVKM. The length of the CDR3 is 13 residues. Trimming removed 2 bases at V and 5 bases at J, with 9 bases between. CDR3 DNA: TGTGCCAGCAGTTTAGTAGGGCCGGAGACCCAGTACTTC. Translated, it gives CASSLVGPETQYF.

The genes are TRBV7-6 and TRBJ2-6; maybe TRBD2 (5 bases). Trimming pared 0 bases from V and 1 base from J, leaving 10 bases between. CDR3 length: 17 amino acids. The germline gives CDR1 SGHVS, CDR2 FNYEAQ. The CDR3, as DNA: TGTGCCAGCAGCTTAGCGTCAGCGGAGTCTGGGGCCAACGTCCTGACTTTC. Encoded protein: CASSLASAESGANVLTF.

The CDR3 reads CASSLQPSLDTQYF. The CDR3 bases are TGTGCCAGCAGCCTCCAACCCTCCCTCGATACGCAGTATTTT. The chain uses TRBV9 and TRBJ2-3; D is unclear. Germline assignment: CDR1 SGDLS and CDR2 YYNGEE. V was cut by 4 bases and J by 6 bases, with 15 bases left in between. The CDR3 length is 14 residues.

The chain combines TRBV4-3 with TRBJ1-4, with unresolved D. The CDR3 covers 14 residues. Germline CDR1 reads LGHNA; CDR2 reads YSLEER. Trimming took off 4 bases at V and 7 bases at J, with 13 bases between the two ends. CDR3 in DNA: TGCGCCAGCAGCCGAAGGACGTCGGCTGAAAAACTGTTTTTT. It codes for CASSRRTSAEKLFF.